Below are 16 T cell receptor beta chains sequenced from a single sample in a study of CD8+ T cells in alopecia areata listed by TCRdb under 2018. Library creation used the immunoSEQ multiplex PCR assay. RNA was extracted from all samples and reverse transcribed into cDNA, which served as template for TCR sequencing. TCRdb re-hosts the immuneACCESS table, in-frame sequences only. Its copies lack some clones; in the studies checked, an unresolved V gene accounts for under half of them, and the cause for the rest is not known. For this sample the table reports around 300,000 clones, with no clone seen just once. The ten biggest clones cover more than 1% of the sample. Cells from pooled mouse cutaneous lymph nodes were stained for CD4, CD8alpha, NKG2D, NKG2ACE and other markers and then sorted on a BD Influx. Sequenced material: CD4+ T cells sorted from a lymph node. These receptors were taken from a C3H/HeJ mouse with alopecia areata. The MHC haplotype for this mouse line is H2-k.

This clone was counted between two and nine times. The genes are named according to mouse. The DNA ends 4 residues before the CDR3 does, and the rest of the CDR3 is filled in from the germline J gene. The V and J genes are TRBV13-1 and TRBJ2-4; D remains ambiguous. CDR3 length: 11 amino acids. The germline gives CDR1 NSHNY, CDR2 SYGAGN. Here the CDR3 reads CASRQKNTLYF. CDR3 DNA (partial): TGTGCCAGCAGACAAAAAAAC.

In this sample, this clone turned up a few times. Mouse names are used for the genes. CDR3 sequence: CASSRQDPDTQYF. The covered CDR3 bases are TGTGCCAGCAGCCGACAGGACCCAGAC. V and J are TRBV5 and TRBJ2-5; perhaps TRBD1 as D (6 bases). The sequenced fragment ends 4 residues before the CDR3 boundary, so the rest is inferred from the germline J gene. Germline V gene lookup returns CDR1 LGHNA and CDR2 YNLKQL (reference sequence). The CDR3 runs 13 residues.

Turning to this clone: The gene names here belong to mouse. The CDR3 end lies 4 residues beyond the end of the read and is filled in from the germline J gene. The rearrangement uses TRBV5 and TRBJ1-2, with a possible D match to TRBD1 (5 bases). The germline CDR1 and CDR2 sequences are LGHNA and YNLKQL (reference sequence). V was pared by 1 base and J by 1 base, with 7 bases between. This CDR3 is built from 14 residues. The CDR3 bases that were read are TGTGCCAGCAGCCAAGTACAGGAAAACTCC. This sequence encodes CASSQVQENS. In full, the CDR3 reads CASSQVQENSDYTF.

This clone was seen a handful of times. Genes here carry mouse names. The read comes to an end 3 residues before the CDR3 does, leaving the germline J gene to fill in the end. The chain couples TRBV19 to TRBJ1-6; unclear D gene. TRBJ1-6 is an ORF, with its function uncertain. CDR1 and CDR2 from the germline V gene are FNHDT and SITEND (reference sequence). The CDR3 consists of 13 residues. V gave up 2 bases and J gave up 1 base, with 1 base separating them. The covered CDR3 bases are TGTGCCAGCAGTATGTCCTATAATTCGCCC. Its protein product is CASSMSYNSP. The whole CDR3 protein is CASSMSYNSPLYF.

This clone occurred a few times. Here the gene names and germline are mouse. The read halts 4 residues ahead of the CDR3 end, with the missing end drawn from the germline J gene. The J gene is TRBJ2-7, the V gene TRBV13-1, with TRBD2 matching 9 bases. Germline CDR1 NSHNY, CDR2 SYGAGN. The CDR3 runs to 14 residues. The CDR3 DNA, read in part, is TGTGCCAGCAGTGATGCTGGGGGGGAGTAT. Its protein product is CASSDAGGEY. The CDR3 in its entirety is CASSDAGGEYEQYF.

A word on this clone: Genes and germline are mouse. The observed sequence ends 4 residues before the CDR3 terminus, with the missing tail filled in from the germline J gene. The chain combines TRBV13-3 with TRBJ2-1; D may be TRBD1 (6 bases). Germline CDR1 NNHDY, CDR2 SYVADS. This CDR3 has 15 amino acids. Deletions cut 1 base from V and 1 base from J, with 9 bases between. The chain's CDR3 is CASSDRDTNYAEQFF. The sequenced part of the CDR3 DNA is TGTGCCAGCAGTGATCGGGACACAAACTATGCT.

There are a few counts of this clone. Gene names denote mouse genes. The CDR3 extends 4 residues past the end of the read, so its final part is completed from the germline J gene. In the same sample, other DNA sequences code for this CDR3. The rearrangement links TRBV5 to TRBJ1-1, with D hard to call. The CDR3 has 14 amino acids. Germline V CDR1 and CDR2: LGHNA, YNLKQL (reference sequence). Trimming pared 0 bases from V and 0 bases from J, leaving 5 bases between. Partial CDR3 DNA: TGTGCCAGCAGCCAAGATACAGCAAACACA. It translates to CASSQDTANT. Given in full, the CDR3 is CASSQDTANTEVFF.

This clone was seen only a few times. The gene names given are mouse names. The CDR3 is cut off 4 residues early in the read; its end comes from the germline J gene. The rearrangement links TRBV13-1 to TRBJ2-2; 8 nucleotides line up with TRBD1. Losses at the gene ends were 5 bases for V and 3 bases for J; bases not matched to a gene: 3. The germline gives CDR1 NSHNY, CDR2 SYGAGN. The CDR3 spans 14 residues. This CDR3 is CASRKQGDTGQLYF. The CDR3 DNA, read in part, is TGTGCCAGCAGGAAACAGGGGGACACCGGG.

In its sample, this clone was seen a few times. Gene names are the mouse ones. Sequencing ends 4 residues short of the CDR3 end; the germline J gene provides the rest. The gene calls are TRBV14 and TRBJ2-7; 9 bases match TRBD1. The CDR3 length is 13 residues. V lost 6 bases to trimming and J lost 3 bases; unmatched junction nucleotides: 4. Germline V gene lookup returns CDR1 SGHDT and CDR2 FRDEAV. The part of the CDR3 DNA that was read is TGTGCCAGCACCCCGACAGGGGGCTAT. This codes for CASTPTGGY. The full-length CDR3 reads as CASTPTGGYEQYF.

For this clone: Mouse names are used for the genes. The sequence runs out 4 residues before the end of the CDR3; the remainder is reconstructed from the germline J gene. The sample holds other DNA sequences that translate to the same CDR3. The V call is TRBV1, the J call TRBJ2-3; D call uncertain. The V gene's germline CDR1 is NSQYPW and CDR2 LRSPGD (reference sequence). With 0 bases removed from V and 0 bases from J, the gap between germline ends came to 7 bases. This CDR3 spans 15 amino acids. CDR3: CTCSADGGSAETLYF. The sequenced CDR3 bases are TGCACCTGCAGTGCAGATGGAGGGAGTGCAGAA. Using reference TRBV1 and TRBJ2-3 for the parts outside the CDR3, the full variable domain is VTLLEQNPRWRLVPRGQAVNLRCILKNSQYPWMSWYQQDLQKQLQWLFTLRSPGDKEVKSLPGADYLATRVTDTELRLQVANMSQGRTLYCTCSADGGSAETLYFGSGTRLTVL.

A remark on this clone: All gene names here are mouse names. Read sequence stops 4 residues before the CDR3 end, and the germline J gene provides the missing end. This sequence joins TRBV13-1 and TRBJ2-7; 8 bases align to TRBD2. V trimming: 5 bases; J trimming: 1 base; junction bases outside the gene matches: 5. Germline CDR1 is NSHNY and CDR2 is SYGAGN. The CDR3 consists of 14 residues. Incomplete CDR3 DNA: TGTGCCAGCAGGGTGGACTGGGCGTCCTAT. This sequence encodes CASRVDWASY. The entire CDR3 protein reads CASRVDWASYEQYF.

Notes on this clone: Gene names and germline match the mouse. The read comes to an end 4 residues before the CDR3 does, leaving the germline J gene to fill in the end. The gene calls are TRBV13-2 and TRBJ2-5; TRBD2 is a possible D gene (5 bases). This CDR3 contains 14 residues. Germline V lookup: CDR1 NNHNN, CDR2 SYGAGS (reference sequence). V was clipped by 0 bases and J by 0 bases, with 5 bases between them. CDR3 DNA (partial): TGTGCCAGCGGTGATGGGACTAACCAAGAC. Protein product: CASGDGTNQD. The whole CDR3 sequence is CASGDGTNQDTQYF.

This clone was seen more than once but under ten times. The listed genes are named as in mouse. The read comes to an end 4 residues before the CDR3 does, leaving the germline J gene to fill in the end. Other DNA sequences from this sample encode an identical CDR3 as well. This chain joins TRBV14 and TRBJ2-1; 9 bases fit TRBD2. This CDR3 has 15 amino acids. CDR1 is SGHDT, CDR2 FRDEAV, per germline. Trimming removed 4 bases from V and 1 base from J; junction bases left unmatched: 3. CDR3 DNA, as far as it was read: TGTGCCAGCAGTCCTGACTGGGGGAACTATGCT. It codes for CASSPDWGNYA. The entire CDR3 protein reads CASSPDWGNYAEQFF.

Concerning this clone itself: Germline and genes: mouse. The CDR3: CASRDSPYYAEQFF. The sequenced part of the CDR3 DNA is TGTGCCAGCAGGGACAGCCCCTACTATGCT. This rearrangement joins TRBV13-3 to TRBJ2-1; possible D gene TRBD1, 6 bases. The sequence runs out 4 residues before the end of the CDR3; the remainder is reconstructed from the germline J gene. Germline V lookup: CDR1 NNHDY, CDR2 SYVADS. The V end lost 5 bases, the J end lost 2 bases, and 11 bases lay between the germline ends. The CDR3 is made up of 14 amino acids.

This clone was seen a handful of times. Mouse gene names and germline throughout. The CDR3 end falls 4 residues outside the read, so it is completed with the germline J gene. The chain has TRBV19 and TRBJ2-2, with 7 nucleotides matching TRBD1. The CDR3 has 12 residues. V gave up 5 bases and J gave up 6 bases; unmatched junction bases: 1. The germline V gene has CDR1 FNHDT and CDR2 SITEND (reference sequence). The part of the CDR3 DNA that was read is TGTGCCAGCAGACAGGGGTCCGGG. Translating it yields CASRQGSG. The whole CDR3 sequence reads CASRQGSGQLYF.

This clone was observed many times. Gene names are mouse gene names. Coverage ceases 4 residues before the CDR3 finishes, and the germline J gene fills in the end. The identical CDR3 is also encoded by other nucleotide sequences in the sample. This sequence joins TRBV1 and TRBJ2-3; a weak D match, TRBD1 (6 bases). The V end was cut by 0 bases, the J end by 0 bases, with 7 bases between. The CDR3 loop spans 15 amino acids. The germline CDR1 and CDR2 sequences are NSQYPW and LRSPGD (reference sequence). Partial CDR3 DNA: TGCACCTGCAGTGCAGATACAGGGAGTGCAGAA. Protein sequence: CTCSADTGSAE. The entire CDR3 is CTCSADTGSAETLYF.